This TCR beta chain comes out of a study of cytomegalovirus exposure and HLA in healthy donors. Study-wide findings and caveats: Researchers counted roughly 150 TCR beta chains as cytomegalovirus-associated. Subsequent analysis revealed that first-cohort TCR clusters tended to co-occur in the approximately 120 validation repertoires.

The data were produced by immunoSEQ multiplex PCR, yet TCRdb's version contains in-frame clones alone and is incomplete. The table shows about 130,000 clones, with around 90% occurring only once. In the case of this clone: Its antigen is not identified.

CDR1 is SNHLY, CDR2 FYNNEI, per germline. V shed 4 bases, J shed 1 base, and the junction held 1 base outside the gene matches. This CDR3 has 15 amino acids. Sequencing used PBMCs. This sequence joins TRBV2 and TRBJ2-1, with TRBD2 identical over 10 bases. The source of this sequence is a woman aged 25 to 45 in good health and CMV-seropositive. The CDR3 is CASSVAGGSYNEQFF. CDR3 DNA sequence: TGTGCCAGCAGTGTAGCGGGAGGATCCTACAATGAGCAGTTCTTC.